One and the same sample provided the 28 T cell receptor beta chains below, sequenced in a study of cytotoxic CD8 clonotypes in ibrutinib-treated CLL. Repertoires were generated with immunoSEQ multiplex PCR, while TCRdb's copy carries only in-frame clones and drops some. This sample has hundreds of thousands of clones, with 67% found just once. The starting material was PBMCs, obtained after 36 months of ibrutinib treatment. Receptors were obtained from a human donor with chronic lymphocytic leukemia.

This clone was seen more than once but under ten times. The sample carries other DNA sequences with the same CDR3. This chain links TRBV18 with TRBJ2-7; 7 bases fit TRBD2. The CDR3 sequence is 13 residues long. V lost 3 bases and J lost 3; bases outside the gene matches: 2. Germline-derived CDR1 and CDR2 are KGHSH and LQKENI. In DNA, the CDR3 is TGTGCCAGCTCACCTCCTAGCGGCTACGAGCAGTACTTC. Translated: CASSPPSGYEQYF.

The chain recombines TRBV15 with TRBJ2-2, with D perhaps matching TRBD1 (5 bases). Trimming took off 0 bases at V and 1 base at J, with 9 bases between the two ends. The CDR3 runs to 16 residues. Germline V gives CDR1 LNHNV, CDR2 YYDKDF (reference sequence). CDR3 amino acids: CATSRDIGQNTGELFF. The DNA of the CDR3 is TGTGCCACCAGCAGAGATATAGGACAGAACACCGGGGAGCTGTTTTTT.

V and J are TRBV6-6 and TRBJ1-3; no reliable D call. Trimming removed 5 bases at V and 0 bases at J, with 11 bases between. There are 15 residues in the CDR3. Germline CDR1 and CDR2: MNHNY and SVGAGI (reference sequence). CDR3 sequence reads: CASSLSGSSGNTIYF. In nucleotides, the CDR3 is TGTGCCAGCAGTCTCTCGGGGAGCTCTGGAAACACCATATATTTT.

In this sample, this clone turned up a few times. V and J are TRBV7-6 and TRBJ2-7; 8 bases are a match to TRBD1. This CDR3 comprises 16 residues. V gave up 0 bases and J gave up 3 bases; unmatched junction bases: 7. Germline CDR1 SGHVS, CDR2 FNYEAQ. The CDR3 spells CASSLAGQGGYYEQYF. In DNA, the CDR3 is TGTGCCAGCAGCTTAGCCGGACAGGGAGGCTACTACGAGCAGTACTTC.

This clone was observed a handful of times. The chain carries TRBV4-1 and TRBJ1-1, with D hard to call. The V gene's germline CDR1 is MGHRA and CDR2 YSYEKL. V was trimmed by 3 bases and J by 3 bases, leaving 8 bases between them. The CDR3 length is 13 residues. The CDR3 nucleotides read TGCGCCAGCAGCCAGGGTCCCTACACTGAAGCTTTCTTT. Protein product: CASSQGPYTEAFF.

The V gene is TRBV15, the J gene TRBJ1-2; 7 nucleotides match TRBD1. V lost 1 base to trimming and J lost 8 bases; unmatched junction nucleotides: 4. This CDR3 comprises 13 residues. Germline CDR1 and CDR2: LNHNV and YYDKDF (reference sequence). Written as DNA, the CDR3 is TGTGCCACCAGCAGAGCAGGGGGATGGGGCTACACCTTC. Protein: CATSRAGGWGYTF.

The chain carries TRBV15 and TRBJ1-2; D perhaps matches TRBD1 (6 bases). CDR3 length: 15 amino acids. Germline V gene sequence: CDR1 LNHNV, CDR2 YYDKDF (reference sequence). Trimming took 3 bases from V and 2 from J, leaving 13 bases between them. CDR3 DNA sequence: TGTGCCACCAGCAGCCGACAGGCGGACAACTATGGCTACACCTTC. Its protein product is CATSSRQADNYGYTF. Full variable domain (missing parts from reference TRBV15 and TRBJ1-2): DAMVIQNPRYQVTQFGKPVTLSCSQTLNHNVMYWYQQKSSQAPKLLFHYYDKDFNNEADTPDNFQSRRPNTSFCFLDIRSPGLGDTAMYLCATSSRQADNYGYTFGSGTRLTVV.

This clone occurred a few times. The CDR3 DNA is TGTGCCAGCAGATACGGGCAGGCGAGCTCCTACGAGCAGTACTTC. It is translated as CASRYGQASSYEQYF. The chain has TRBV28 and TRBJ2-7, with unresolved D. CDR1 MDHEN and CDR2 SYDVKM come from the germline V gene. V was shortened by 6 bases and J by 0 bases, with 15 bases between the two germline ends. CDR3 size: 15 residues.

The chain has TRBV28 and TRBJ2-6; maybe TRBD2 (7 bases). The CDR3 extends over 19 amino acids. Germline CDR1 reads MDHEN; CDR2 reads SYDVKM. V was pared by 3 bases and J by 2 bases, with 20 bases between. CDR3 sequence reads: CASSLVKGDYWAGANVLTF. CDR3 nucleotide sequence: TGTGCCAGCAGTTTGGTTAAGGGGGACTACTGGGCTGGGGCCAACGTCCTGACTTTC.

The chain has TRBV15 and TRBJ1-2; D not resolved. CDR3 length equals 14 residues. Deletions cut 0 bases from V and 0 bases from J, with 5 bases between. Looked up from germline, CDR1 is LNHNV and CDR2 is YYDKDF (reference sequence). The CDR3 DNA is TGTGCCACCAGCAGAGATACAACTAACTATGGCTACACCTTC. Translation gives CATSRDTTNYGYTF.

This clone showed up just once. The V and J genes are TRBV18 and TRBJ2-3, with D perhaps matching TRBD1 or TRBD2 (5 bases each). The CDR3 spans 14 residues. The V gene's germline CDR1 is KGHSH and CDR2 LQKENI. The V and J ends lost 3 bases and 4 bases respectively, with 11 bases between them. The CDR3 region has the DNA TGTGCCAGCTCACCCGAGAGGGGTCCAGATACGCAGTATTTT. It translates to CASSPERGPDTQYF.

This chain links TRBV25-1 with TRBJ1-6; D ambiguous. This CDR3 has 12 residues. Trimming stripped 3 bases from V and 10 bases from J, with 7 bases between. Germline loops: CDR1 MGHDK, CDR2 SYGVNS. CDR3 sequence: CASSDLGSPLHF. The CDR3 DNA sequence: TGTGCCAGCAGTGATCTGGGATCACCCCTCCACTTT.

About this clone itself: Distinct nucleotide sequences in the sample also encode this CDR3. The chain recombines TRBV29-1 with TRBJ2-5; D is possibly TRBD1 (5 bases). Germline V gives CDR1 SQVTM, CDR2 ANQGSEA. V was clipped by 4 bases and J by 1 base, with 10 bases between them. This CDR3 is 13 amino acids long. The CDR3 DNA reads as TGCAGCGTTGGGGGCAGACTCCAAGAGACCCAGTACTTC. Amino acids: CSVGGRLQETQYF.

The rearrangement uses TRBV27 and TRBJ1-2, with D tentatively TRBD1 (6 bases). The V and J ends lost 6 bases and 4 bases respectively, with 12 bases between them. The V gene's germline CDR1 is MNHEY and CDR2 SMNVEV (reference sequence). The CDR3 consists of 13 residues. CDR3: CASRGTPGYGYTF. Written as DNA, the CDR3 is TGTGCCAGCAGGGGGACACCCGGCTATGGCTACACCTTC.

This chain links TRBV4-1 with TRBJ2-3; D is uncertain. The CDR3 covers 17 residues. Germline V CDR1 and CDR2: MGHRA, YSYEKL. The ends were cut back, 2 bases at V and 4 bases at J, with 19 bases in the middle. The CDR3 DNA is TGCGCCAGCAGCCAAAAGCCGGCCTCCTCGACGGCAGATACGCAGTATTTT. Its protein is CASSQKPASSTADTQYF.

The CDR3 DNA follows: TGTGCCAGCAGCTTAACCCCCCTTGTGGGGAACGAGCAGTACTTC. Amino acid sequence: CASSLTPLVGNEQYF. V usage is TRBV13 and J usage is TRBJ2-7; D not resolved. This CDR3 comprises 15 residues. Germline CDR1 reads PRHDT; CDR2 reads FYEKMQ (reference sequence). Trimming removed 2 bases from V and 5 bases from J, with 16 bases in between.

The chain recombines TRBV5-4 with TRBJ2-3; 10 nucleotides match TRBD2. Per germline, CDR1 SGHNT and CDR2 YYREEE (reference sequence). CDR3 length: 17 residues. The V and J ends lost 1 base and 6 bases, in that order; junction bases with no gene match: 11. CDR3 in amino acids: CASSLNGVAGGWDTQYF. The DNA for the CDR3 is TGTGCCAGCAGCTTGAATGGTGTAGCGGGAGGCTGGGATACGCAGTATTTT. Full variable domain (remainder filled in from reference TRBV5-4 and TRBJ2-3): ETGVTQSPTHLIKTRGQQVTLRCSSQSGHNTVSWYQQALGQGPQFIFQYYREEENGRGNFPPRFSGLQFPNYSSELNVNALELDDSALYLCASSLNGVAGGWDTQYFGPGTRLTVL.

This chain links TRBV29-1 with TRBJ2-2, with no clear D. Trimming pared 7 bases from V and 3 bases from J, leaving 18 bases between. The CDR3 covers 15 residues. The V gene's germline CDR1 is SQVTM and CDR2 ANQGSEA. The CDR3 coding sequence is TGCAGCGCAGGAAACGTCGACCGATACACCGGGGAGCTGTTTTTT. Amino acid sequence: CSAGNVDRYTGELFF.

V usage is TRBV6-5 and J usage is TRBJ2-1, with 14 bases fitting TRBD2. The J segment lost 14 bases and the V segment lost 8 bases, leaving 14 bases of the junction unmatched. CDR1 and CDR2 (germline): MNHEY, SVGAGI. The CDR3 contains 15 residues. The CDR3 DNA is TGTGCCAGCTCGATTCCGGGACTAGCGGGAGCAAGTAAGTTCTTC. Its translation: CASSIPGLAGASKFF.

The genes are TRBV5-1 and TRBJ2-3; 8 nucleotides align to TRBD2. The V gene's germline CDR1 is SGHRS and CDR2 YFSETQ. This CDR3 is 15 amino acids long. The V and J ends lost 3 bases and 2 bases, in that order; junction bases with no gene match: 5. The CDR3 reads CASSWGSGATDTQYF. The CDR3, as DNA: TGCGCCAGCAGCTGGGGTAGCGGGGCCACAGATACGCAGTATTTT.

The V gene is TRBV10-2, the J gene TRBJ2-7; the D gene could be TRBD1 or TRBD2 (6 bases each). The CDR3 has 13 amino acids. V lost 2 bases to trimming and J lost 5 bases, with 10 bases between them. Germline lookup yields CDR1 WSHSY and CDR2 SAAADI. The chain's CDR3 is CASSEGGPNEQYF. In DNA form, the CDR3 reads TGCGCCAGCAGTGAGGGGGGGCCCAACGAGCAGTACTTC.

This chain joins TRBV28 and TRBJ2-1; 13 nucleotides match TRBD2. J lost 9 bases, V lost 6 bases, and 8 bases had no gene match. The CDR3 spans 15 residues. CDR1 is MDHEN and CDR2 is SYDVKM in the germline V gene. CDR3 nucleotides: TGTGCCAGCAGAGCCGGGACTAGCGGGATTGTTGAGCAGTTCTTC. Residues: CASRAGTSGIVEQFF.

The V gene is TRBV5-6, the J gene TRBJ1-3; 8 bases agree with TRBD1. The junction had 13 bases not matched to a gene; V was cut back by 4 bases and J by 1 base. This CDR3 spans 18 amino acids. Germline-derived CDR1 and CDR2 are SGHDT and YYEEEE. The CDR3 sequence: CASSTGGKFLSSGNTIYF. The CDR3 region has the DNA TGTGCCAGCAGCACAGGGGGTAAATTCCTATCTTCTGGAAACACCATATATTTT.

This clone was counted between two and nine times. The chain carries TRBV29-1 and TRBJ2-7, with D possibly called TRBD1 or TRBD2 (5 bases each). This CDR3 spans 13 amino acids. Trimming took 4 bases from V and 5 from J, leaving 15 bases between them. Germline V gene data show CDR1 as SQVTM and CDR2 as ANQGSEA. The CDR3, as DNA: TGCAGCGTTGCCCTCAGGGACCTCGACGAGCAGTACTTC. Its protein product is CSVALRDLDEQYF.

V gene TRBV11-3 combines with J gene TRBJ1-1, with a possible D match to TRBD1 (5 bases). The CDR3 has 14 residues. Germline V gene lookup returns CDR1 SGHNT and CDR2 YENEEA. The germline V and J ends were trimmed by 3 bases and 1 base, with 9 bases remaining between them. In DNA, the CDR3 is TGTGCCAGCAGCTTCCGGGGACCGAACACTGAAGCTTTCTTT. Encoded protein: CASSFRGPNTEAFF.

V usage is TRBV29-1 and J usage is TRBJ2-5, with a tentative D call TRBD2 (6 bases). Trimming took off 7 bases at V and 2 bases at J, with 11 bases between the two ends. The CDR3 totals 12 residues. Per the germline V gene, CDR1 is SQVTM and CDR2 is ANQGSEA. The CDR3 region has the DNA TGCAGCGGGGGGGTCACACAAGAGACCCAGTACTTC. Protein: CSGGVTQETQYF.

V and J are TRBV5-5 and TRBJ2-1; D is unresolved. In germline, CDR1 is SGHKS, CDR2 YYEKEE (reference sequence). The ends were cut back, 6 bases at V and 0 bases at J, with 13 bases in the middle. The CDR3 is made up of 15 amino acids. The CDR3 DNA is TGTGCCAGCACCTGGACGCCCAGCTCCTACAATGAGCAGTTCTTC. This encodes CASTWTPSSYNEQFF.

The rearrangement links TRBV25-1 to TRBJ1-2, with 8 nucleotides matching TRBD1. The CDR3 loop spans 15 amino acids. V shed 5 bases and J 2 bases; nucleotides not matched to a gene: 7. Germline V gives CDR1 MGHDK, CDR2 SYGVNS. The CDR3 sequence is CASSRTGGRNYGYTF. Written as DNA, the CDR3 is TGTGCCAGCAGTAGAACAGGGGGTCGCAACTATGGCTACACCTTC.